The clone carrying this T cell receptor beta chain was picked up a small number of times. Its cognate antigen is unknown. This sample stems from a study of cytomegalovirus exposure and HLA in healthy donors. Broader study findings: Among the sequence variants, a highly shared cluster was likely an artifact of sequencing. Researchers had no immune exposure information except CMV serostatus available. Presence/absence analyses assumed roughly uniform sequencing depth across donors.

PCR used 60 Vbeta primers and 13 Jbeta primers. The assay was immunoSEQ multiplex PCR, and TCRdb's table has in-frame clones only and misses some. The sample lists more than 30,000 clones, about two thirds seen once, with about a tenth in the top ten. Every donor was a healthy person donating bone marrow. The germline V gene has CDR1 PRHDT and CDR2 FYEKMQ (reference sequence). Trimming pared 8 bases from V and 5 bases from J, leaving 10 bases between. The CDR3 runs to 11 residues. The sample taken for sequencing was PBMCs. V and J are TRBV13 and TRBJ2-7; possibly TRBD2 for D (5 bases). This clonotype was sampled from a man aged 40-49 years in good health and CMV-seropositive. The CDR3 region is CASGRTHEQYF. The CDR3 DNA reads as TGTGCCAGCGGGAGAACCCACGAGCAGTACTTC.